The T cell receptor beta chain described here comes from a study of identical twins. TCRdb analysed the 5' RACE reads with MiXCR anew, one entry per CDR3 protein. Of roughly 250,000 distinct CDR3 sequences in the sample, more than 13% are singletons; the top ten hold approximately 10%. The CDR3 consists of 13 residues. Trimming stripped 10 bases from V and 0 bases from J, with 12 bases between. Study results and limitations: Cord blood beta clonotypes present at high abundance carried fewer insertions; no such pattern appeared in memory repertoires.

Only healthy Caucasians were included as donors. This clonotype was counted many times. The target antigen is unknown. Input material: memory (CD45RO+) T cells sorted from blood. This receptor was identified in a woman aged 18-29 years in good health. This chain uses TRBV12-3 or TRBV12-4 with TRBJ1-2; D is undetermined. In DNA, the CDR3 is TGTGCCACCTCAGCAGGCACTAACTATGGCTACACCTTC. It translates to CATSAGTNYGYTF.